These T cell receptor beta chains were read from a single sample in a study of blood T cell repertoires in COVID-19. Data came from immunoSEQ multiplex PCR; TCRdb stores just in-frame clones and leaves some out. The sample gives 150,000 to 200,000 clones, roughly 84% of which show up once; under 3% is in the top ten. Specimen: peripheral blood. Source of these receptors: a human donor with acute or convalescent COVID-19. The donor label of this sample is uncertain. CDR3s include the opening cysteine and the closing phenylalanine or tryptophan. The D gene is left open where the match is weak. The size entry is marked missing in some rows and otherwise reads once, few, many or a size class.

V: TRBV11-2; size: .; D: TRBD1; J: TRBJ1-3; CDR3: CASSLIQGSSGNTIYF; DNA: TGTGCCAGCAGCTTAATACAGGGGTCTTCTGGAAACACCATATATTTT
V: TRBV9; size: .; D: .; J: TRBJ2-5; CDR3: CASSARGAGNQETQYF; DNA: TGTGCCAGCAGCGCCCGAGGAGCGGGCAACCAAGAGACCCAGTACTTC
V: TRBV6-5; size: few; D: TRBD1; J: TRBJ1-5; CDR3: CASMKGQGVMSQHF; DNA: TGTGCCAGCATGAAGGGACAGGGGGTTATGTCCCAGCATTTT
V: TRBV19; size: .; D: .; J: TRBJ2-7; CDR3: CASRGGYEQYF; DNA: TGTGCCAGCCGAGGGGGCTACGAGCAGTACTTC
V: TRBV4-2; size: .; D: .; J: TRBJ2-1; CDR3: CASSQDMGAWGSYNEQFF; DNA: TGTGCCAGCAGCCAAGATATGGGGGCCTGGGGCTCCTACAATGAGCAGTTCTTC
V: TRBV9; size: once; D: .; J: TRBJ1-3; CDR3: CASSVDGGGNTIYF; DNA: TGTGCCAGCAGCGTTGATGGGGGCGGAAACACCATATATTTT
V: TRBV7-3; size: .; D: .; J: TRBJ2-7; CDR3: CASSLTRGEQYF; DNA: TGTGCCAGCAGCTTAACCAGAGGCGAGCAGTACTTC
V: TRBV10-2; size: .; D: TRBD2; J: TRBJ2-7; CDR3: CASSDKTSSGLSYEQYF; DNA: TGCGCCAGCAGCGACAAGACTAGCTCAGGGTTATCCTACGAGCAGTACTTC
V: TRBV6-5; size: few; D: .; J: TRBJ2-3; CDR3: CASSRMGQVSDTQYF; DNA: TGTGCCAGCAGTAGAATGGGGCAGGTTAGCGATACGCAGTATTTT
V: TRBV19; size: .; D: TRBD2; J: TRBJ2-1; CDR3: CASSPRLAGVLDEQFF; DNA: TGTGCCAGTAGTCCCCGACTAGCGGGAGTATTGGATGAGCAGTTCTTC
V: TRBV5-4; size: .; D: TRBD1; J: TRBJ1-2; CDR3: CASSLRGQGGPTNYGYTF; DNA: TGTGCCAGCAGCTTGAGGGGACAGGGGGGCCCTACTAACTATGGCTACACCTTC
V: TRBV4-1; size: .; D: TRBD1; J: TRBJ1-4; CDR3: CASSPTETGNNEKLFF; DNA: TGCGCCAGCAGCCCTACGGAGACAGGGAATAATGAAAAACTGTTTTTT
V: TRBV19; size: few; D: TRBD1; J: TRBJ1-1; CDR3: CASSPPTGAGTEAFF; DNA: TGTGCCAGTAGTCCTCCGACAGGGGCGGGCACTGAAGCTTTCTTT
V: TRBV9; size: .; D: TRBD2; J: TRBJ2-1; CDR3: CASSVVAGAGDEQFF; DNA: TGTGCCAGCAGCGTAGTGGCGGGAGCGGGCGATGAGCAGTTCTTC
V: TRBV7-2; size: .; D: TRBD2; J: TRBJ2-2; CDR3: CASSLAPPASGSAGELFF; DNA: TGTGCCAGCAGCTTAGCCCCCCCGGCTAGCGGGAGCGCCGGGGAGCTGTTTTTT
V: TRBV20-1; size: .; D: TRBD1; J: TRBJ2-6; CDR3: CSASRATGVGISGANVLTF; DNA: TGCAGTGCTAGTAGGGCCACAGGGGTTGGGATCTCTGGGGCCAACGTCCTGACTTTC
V: TRBV5-1; size: .; D: .; J: TRBJ2-2; CDR3: CASSPGRGNTGELFF; DNA: TGCGCCAGCAGCCCCGGTCGAGGCAACACCGGGGAGCTGTTTTTT
V: TRBV14; size: once; D: TRBD2; J: TRBJ2-1; CDR3: CASSLPLWAGGNEQFF; DNA: TGTGCCAGCAGCCTCCCCTTATGGGCGGGAGGGAATGAGCAGTTCTTC
V: TRBV4-2; size: once; D: .; J: TRBJ1-5; CDR3: CASSPLGGGSNQPQHF; DNA: TGTGCCAGCAGCCCCCTCGGAGGCGGAAGCAATCAGCCCCAGCATTTT
V: TRBV4-1; size: .; D: TRBD1; J: TRBJ2-7; CDR3: CASSQGTGGTTEQYF; DNA: TGCGCCAGCAGCCAGGGGACAGGGGGTACAACCGAGCAGTACTTC
V: TRBV5-6; size: .; D: .; J: TRBJ1-2; CDR3: CASSPSNREGYGYTF; DNA: TGTGCCAGCAGCCCATCAAACAGGGAGGGCTATGGCTACACCTTC
V: TRBV11-2; size: once; D: TRBD1; J: TRBJ1-2; CDR3: CASSLGSGGVDYGYTF; DNA: TGTGCCAGCAGCCTAGGTTCAGGGGGCGTTGACTATGGCTACACCTTC
V: TRBV9; size: .; D: .; J: TRBJ2-1; CDR3: CASSESGGSYNEQFF; DNA: TGTGCCAGCAGCGAGAGCGGAGGCTCCTACAATGAGCAGTTCTTC
V: TRBV7-2; size: .; D: TRBD1; J: TRBJ1-1; CDR3: CASSLGDRANTEAFF; DNA: TGTGCCAGCAGCTTAGGGGACAGGGCCAACACTGAAGCTTTCTTT
V: TRBV9; size: .; D: .; J: TRBJ2-3; CDR3: CASSVATTWRDTQYF; DNA: TGTGCCAGCAGCGTAGCTACCACGTGGCGGGATACGCAGTATTTT
V: TRBV7-9; size: once; D: .; J: TRBJ1-2; CDR3: CASSPAETVGYTF; DNA: TGTGCCAGCAGCCCGGCGGAGACAGTCGGCTACACCTTC